This T cell receptor (beta chain) was identified during a study of Ad26.COV2.S vaccination and SARS-CoV-2 variants. Overall study results and limits: Those who received vaccine or placebo ended up with similar non-spike TCR breadth.

This CDR3 comprises 14 residues. V was clipped by 6 bases and J by 3 bases; unmatched bases: 6. The germline V gene has CDR1 MNHEY and CDR2 SVGAGI. The treatment: roughly 20 received Ad26.COV2.S at low or high dose, single or two shots; 5 received placebo; per-sample allocation not given. The samples were gathered on day 63 after the first injection of vaccine or placebo. Profiled with immunoSEQ multiplex PCR; TCRdb holds only in-frame clones, not every one. The sample contains hundreds of thousands of clones, around nine tenths of which appear only once. Details on this clone: Its antigen is unknown.

The clonotype comes from a person aged 18-60 years who received the Ad26.COV2.S COVID-19 vaccine or a placebo. The chain has TRBV6-5 and TRBJ2-7; 9 bases map to TRBD1. Specimen: peripheral blood, collected in a trial of Ad26.COV2.S vaccine versus placebo. The CDR3 here is CASRAPTGGYEQYF. In DNA, the CDR3 is TGTGCCAGCAGAGCTCCGACAGGGGGCTACGAGCAGTACTTC.